This entry is about one T cell receptor (beta chain). This sample was included in a study of siplizumab effects on memory and regulatory T cells. The assay was immunoSEQ multiplex PCR, and TCRdb's table has in-frame clones only and misses some. The sample yields 50,000 to 70,000 clones, around 96% seen once. The source of this sequence is a human donor in good health. Material: naive CD8+ T cells sorted from blood.

DNA for the CDR3: TGTGCCAGCAGCGGAGGGGGCCGGGAAGCTTTCTTT. Translation: CASSGGGREAFF. The chain uses TRBV9 and TRBJ1-1, with TRBD1 matching 7 bases. Germline CDR1 SGDLS, CDR2 YYNGEE. With V trimmed by 3 bases and J by 8 bases, 4 bases remained unmatched. The CDR3 runs 12 residues.